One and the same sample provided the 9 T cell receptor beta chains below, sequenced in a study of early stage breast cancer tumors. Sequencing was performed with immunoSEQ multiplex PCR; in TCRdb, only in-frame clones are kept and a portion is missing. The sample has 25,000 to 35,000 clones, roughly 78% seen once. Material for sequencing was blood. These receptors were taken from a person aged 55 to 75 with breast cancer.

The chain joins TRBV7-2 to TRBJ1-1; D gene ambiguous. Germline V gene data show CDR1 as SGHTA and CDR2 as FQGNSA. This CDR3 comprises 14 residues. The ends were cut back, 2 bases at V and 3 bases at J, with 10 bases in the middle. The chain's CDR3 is CASSLSVQDTEAFF. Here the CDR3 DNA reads TGTGCCAGCAGCTTATCTGTCCAGGACACTGAAGCTTTCTTT.

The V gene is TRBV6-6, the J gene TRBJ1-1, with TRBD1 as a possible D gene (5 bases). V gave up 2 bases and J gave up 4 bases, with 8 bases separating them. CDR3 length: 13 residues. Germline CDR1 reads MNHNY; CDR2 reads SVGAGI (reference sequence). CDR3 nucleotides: TGTGCCAGCAGTTACGGGGGGGTCACTGAAGCTTTCTTT. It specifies CASSYGGVTEAFF.

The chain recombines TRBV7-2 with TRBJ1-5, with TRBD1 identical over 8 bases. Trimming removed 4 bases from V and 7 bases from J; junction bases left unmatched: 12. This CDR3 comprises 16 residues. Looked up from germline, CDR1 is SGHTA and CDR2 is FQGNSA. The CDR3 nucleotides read TGTGCCAGCAGCTCCCTAGGACAGGGAGGGAGGCAGCCCCAGCATTTT. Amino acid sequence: CASSSLGQGGRQPQHF.

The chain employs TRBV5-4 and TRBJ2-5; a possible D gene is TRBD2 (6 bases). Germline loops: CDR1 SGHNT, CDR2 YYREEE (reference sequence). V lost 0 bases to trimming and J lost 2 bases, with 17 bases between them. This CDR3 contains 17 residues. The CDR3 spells CASSLGGGTNEQETQYF. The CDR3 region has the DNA TGTGCCAGCAGCTTGGGTGGCGGGACGAATGAGCAAGAGACCCAGTACTTC.

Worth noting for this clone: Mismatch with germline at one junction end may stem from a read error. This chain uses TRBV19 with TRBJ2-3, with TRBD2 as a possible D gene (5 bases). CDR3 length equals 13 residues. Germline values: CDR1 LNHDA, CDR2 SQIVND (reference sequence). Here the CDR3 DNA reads TGTGCCAGTAATTCCGCGGGCACCGATACGCAGTATTTT. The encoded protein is CASNSAGTDTQYF.

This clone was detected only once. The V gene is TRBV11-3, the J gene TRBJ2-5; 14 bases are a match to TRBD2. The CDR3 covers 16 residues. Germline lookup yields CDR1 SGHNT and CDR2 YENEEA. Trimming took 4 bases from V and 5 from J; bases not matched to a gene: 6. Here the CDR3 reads CASSSLGLAGAETQYF. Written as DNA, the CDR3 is TGTGCCAGCAGCTCCCTGGGACTAGCGGGAGCGGAGACCCAGTACTTC.

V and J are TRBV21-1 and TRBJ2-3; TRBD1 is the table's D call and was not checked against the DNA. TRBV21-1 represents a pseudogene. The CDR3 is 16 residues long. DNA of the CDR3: TGTGCCAGCAAGACGGACAGGGAATTAAGCACAGATACGCAGTATTTT. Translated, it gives CASKTDRELSTDTQYF.

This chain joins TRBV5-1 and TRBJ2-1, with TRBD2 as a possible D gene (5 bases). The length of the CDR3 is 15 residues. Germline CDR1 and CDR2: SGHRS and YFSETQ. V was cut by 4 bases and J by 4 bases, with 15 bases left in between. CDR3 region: CASSLARDLYNEQFF. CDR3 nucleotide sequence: TGCGCCAGCAGCCTAGCTAGGGATTTATACAATGAGCAGTTCTTC.

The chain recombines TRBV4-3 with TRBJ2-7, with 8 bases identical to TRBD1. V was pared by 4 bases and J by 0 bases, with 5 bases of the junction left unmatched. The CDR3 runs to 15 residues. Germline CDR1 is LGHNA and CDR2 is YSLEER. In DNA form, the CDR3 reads TGCGCCAGCAGCCGAAAGGACAGGGCCTCCTACGAGCAGTACTTC. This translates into CASSRKDRASYEQYF.